The clone carrying this TCR beta chain was detected ten times or more. Germline CDR1 is MNHEY and CDR2 is SVGAGI. This CDR3 contains 13 residues. The V gene lost 0 bases and the J gene lost 3 bases, with 6 bases spanning the gap. This specimen comes from a study of CD8+CD57+ T cells in acquired aplastic anemia. Study as a whole: CD4+ cells from healthy donors averaged roughly 11 million reads.

Genomic DNA acted as the template from which TCR beta VDJ combination and CDR3 sequence profiling were carried out. Via MiXCR, TCRdb re-called the reads, giving one row per CDR3 protein. The data contain approximately 160,000 distinct CDR3 sequences, approximately 44% of them seen just once; the ten biggest clones take up about 1.1%. This chain joins TRBV6-5 and TRBJ2-7; D is unclear. The source is a human donor in good health. Sequences were obtained from sorted CD4+, CD8+, or CD8+CD57+ T cells (not recorded which) from PBMCs. The DNA of the CDR3 is TGTGCCAGCAGTTACTCAGAGCTCTACGAGCAGTACTTC. Amino acid sequence: CASSYSELYEQYF.